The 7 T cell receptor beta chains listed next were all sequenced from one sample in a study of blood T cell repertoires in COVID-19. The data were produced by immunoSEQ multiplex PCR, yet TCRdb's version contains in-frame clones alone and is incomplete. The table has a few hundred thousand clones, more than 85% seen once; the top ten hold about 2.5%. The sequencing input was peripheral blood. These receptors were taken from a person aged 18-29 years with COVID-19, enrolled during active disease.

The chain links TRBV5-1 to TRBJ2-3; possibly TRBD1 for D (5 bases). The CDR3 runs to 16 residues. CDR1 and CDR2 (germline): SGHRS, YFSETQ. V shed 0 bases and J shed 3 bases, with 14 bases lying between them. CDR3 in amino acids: CASSLGDSLGTDTQYF. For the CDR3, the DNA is TGCGCCAGCAGCTTGGGAGACAGTCTAGGGACAGATACGCAGTATTTT.

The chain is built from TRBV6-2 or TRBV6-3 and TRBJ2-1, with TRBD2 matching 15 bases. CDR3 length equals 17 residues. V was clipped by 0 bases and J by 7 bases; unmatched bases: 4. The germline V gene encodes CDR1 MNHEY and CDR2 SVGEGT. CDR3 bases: TGTGCCAGCAGTTACTCCCGGACTAGCGGGAGGGTAAATGAGCAGTTCTTC. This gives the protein CASSYSRTSGRVNEQFF.

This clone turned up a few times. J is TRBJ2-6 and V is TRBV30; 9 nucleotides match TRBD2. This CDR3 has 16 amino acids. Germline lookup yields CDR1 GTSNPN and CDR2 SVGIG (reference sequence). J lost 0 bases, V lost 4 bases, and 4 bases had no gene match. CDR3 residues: CAWTKRGVSGANVLTF. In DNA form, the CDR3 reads TGTGCCTGGACTAAGCGGGGGGTCTCTGGGGCCAACGTCCTGACTTTC.

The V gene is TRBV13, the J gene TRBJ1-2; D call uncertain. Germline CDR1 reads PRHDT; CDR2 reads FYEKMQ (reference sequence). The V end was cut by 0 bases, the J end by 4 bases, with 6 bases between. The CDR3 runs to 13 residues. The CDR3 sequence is CASSLGRGYGYTF. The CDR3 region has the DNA TGTGCCAGCAGCTTAGGACGGGGCTATGGCTACACCTTC.

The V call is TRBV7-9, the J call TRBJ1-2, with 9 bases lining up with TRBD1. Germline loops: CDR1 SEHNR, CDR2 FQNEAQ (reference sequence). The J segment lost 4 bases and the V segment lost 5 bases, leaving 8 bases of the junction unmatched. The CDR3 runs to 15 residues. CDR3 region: CASSLEPTGGYGYTF. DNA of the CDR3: TGTGCCAGCAGCCTAGAGCCGACAGGGGGCTATGGCTACACCTTC. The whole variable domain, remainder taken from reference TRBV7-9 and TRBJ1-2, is DTGVSQNPRHKITKRGQNVTFRCDPISEHNRLYWYRQTLGQGPEFLTYFQNEAQLEKSRLLSDRFSAERPKGSFSTLEIQRTEQGDSAMYLCASSLEPTGGYGYTFGSGTRLTVV.

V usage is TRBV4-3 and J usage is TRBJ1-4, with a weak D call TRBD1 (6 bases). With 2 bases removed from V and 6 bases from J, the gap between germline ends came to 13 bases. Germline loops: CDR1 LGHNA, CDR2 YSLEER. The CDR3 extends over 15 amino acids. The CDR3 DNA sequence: TGCGCCAGCAGCCAAAGACAGGAGCCGGATGAAAAACTGTTTTTT. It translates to CASSQRQEPDEKLFF.

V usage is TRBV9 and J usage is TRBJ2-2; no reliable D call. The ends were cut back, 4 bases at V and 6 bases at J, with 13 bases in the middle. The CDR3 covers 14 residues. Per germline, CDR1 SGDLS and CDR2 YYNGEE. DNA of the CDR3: TGTGCCAGCAGCCCCCGACACAATTCCGGGGAGCTGTTTTTT. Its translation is CASSPRHNSGELFF.